This entry lists 14 T cell receptor beta chains sequenced from one sample in a study of blood T cell repertoires in COVID-19. Sequencing used immunoSEQ multiplex PCR; TCRdb keeps in-frame clones, though not all of them. The profile shows 90,000 to 120,000 clones, about four fifths of them singletons. Sequencing was done on a sample of peripheral blood. The receptors come from a human donor in a cohort sampled during active COVID-19.

The genes are TRBV25-1 and TRBJ2-7; D not resolved. Deletions cut 4 bases from V and 6 bases from J, with 16 bases between. The CDR3 is made up of 14 amino acids. Germline V gene sequence: CDR1 MGHDK, CDR2 SYGVNS. CDR3 residues: CASSALTVVCEQYV. The CDR3 nucleotides are TGTGCCAGCAGTGCCCTAACCGTAGTTTGCGAGCAGTACGTC.

J is TRBJ1-2 and V is TRBV5-6; 7 positions agree with TRBD1. Trimming at V came to 0 bases and at J to 1 base, leaving 3 bases not matched to a gene. The CDR3 spans 15 residues. Germline V gene data show CDR1 as SGHDT and CDR2 as YYEEEE. CDR3 nucleotides: TGTGCCAGCAGCTTGGAGACAGGGTTTAACTATGGCTACACCTTC. It codes for CASSLETGFNYGYTF.

This clone came up once. The rearrangement links TRBV29-1 to TRBJ1-3, with a tentative D call TRBD1 (5 bases). This CDR3 contains 15 residues. Germline CDR1 SQVTM, CDR2 ANQGSEA. The V end was cut by 7 bases, the J end by 0 bases, with 16 bases between. The CDR3 loop is CSARLGQSSGNTIYF. Written as DNA, the CDR3 is TGCAGCGCTAGGCTGGGGCAGAGCTCTGGAAACACCATATATTTT.

The chain combines TRBV3-1 (or the pseudogene TRBV3-2) with TRBJ2-5; 10 bases agree with TRBD2. The CDR3 sequence is 16 residues long. CDR1 LGHDT and CDR2 YNNKEL come from the germline V gene (reference sequence). With 2 bases clipped from V and 1 base from J, the junction kept 4 bases outside the gene matches. The CDR3 is CASSQRTSGIQETQYF. In DNA, the CDR3 is TGTGCCAGCAGCCAACGTACTAGCGGGATCCAAGAGACCCAGTACTTC.

The chain recombines TRBV28 with TRBJ1-4; 11 bases match TRBD1. This CDR3 has 15 residues. Per the germline V gene, CDR1 is MDHEN and CDR2 is SYDVKM. Trimming removed 1 base from V and 8 bases from J; junction bases left unmatched: 3. CDR3 nucleotides: TGTGCCAGCAGTTTATCCGGGACAGGGGGGGAAAAACTGTTTTTT. It codes for CASSLSGTGGEKLFF. Using reference TRBV28 and TRBJ1-4 for the parts outside the CDR3, the full variable domain is DVKVTQSSRYLVKRTGEKVFLECVQDMDHENMFWYRQDPGLGLRLIYFSYDVKMKEKGDIPEGYSVSREKKERFSLILESASTNQTSMYLCASSLSGTGGEKLFFGSGTQLSVL.

This chain connects TRBV7-2 to TRBJ2-7; TRBD1 is a possible D gene (5 bases). Trimming shortened V by 2 bases and J by 4 bases, and 9 bases separated the two germline ends. The germline V gene has CDR1 SGHTA and CDR2 FQGNSA. CDR3 size: 13 residues. CDR3 coding DNA: TGTGCCAGCAGCTTACTGAAGGGGTACGAGCAGTACTTC. It is translated as CASSLLKGYEQYF. The full variable domain, with the rest looked up from reference TRBV7-2 and TRBJ2-7, is GAGVSQSPSNKVTEKGKDVELRCDPISGHTALYWYRQSLGQGLEFLIYFQGNSAPDKSGLPSDRFSAERTGGSVSTLTIQRTQQEDSAVYLCASSLLKGYEQYFGPGTRLTVT.

The chain couples TRBV3-1 (or the pseudogene TRBV3-2) to TRBJ2-1; 9 bases fit TRBD1. CDR1 LGHDT and CDR2 YNNKEL come from the germline V gene (reference sequence). The CDR3 length is 14 residues. V was clipped by 3 bases and J by 8 bases; unmatched bases: 5. The CDR3 is CASSHGQGRYEQFF. The DNA of the CDR3 is TGTGCCAGCAGCCATGGACAGGGGCGATATGAGCAGTTCTTC.

V and J are TRBV18 and TRBJ2-1; TRBD2 agrees at 12 bases. The CDR3 consists of 15 residues. Trimming cost V 5 bases and J 3 bases; bases outside gene matches: 2. Germline loops: CDR1 KGHSH, CDR2 LQKENI. CDR3 protein: CASSRTSGNYNEQFF. The CDR3 nucleotides are TGTGCCAGCTCAAGGACTAGCGGGAACTACAATGAGCAGTTCTTC.

The V and J genes are TRBV10-3 and TRBJ1-1, with TRBD1 matching 8 bases. The CDR3 contains 13 residues. V lost 5 bases, J lost 4 bases, and 3 bases stayed unmatched. Germline V gene lookup returns CDR1 ENHRY and CDR2 SYGVKD. CDR3 sequence (DNA): TGTGCCATCAGTACAGGGGGGGCCACTGAAGCTTTCTTT. It is translated as CAISTGGATEAFF.

The chain joins TRBV28 to TRBJ1-4; maybe TRBD1 (6 bases). Germline-derived CDR1 and CDR2 are MDHEN and SYDVKM. The CDR3 consists of 15 residues. V dropped 3 bases and J dropped 4 bases, with 12 bases sitting between them. CDR3 protein: CASSFRGSGNEKLFF. CDR3 nucleotides: TGTGCCAGCAGTTTCAGGGGAAGCGGTAATGAAAAACTGTTTTTT.

The CDR3 loop is CASSVSGNEQFF. The CDR3 region has the DNA TGTGCCAGCAGTGTATCAGGGAACGAGCAGTTCTTC. V and J are TRBV2 and TRBJ2-1, with a possible D match to TRBD1 (5 bases). The V end was cut by 4 bases, the J end by 10 bases, with 11 bases between. The CDR3 is 12 amino acids. CDR1 and CDR2 from the germline V gene are SNHLY and FYNNEI.

V and J are TRBV21-1 and TRBJ1-5; TRBD1 was called by the table and not checked on the DNA. TRBV21-1 represents a pseudogene. The CDR3 has 14 amino acids. CDR3 DNA sequence: TGTGCCAGCCGCGTGAAGGGGTTCAATCAGCCCCAGCATTTT. It specifies CASRVKGFNQPQHF.

The J gene is TRBJ1-6, the V gene TRBV30; D might be TRBD1 (5 bases). V was pared by 5 bases and J by 10 bases, with 12 bases between. Germline CDR1 reads GTSNPN; CDR2 reads SVGIG (reference sequence). This CDR3 comprises 12 residues. This CDR3 reads CAWGGGESPLHF. The CDR3 DNA follows: TGTGCCTGGGGCGGGGGGGAGTCACCCCTCCACTTT.

The chain carries TRBV6-2 or TRBV6-3 and TRBJ1-5; D ambiguous. Germline V gene lookup returns CDR1 MNHEY and CDR2 SVGEGT. The CDR3 runs to 13 residues. V lost 4 bases and J 2 bases, leaving 6 bases between the germline ends. The CDR3 loop reads CASSFPGNQPQHF. For the CDR3, the DNA is TGTGCCAGCAGTTTCCCGGGCAATCAGCCCCAGCATTTT.